The 27 T cell receptor beta chains reported below all come from one sample, sequenced in a study of shared clonotypes between healthy human individuals. Assay: immunoSEQ multiplex PCR; the TCRdb copy retains only in-frame clones and omits some. The table lists over a million clones, more than 75% of them singletons. Sequences were obtained from memory CD4+ T cells from PBMCs. The subset was: CD45RA-negative fraction. All receptors derive from a man aged 18-30 years in good health. Some clones in this sample may be carry-over from other donors' samples.

Comments on this clone: One end of the junction is discordant with germline, which a read error may explain. The V and J genes are TRBV30 and TRBJ1-4, with 8 positions matching TRBD1. The CDR3 totals 13 residues. Germline values: CDR1 GTSNPN, CDR2 SVGIG (reference sequence). CDR3 sequence: CACSDRGYEKLFF. The DNA of the CDR3 is TGTGCCTGCAGTGACAGGGGATATGAAAAACTGTTTTTT.

This clone has only one observation. The rearrangement links TRBV2 to TRBJ1-5, with D possibly being TRBD1 (6 bases). From germline, CDR1 is SNHLY and CDR2 FYNNEI. This CDR3 is 16 amino acids long. The V and J ends lost 4 bases and 0 bases respectively, with 13 bases between them. In DNA form, the CDR3 reads TGTGCCAGCAGTGTGGGGGCAGGGTATAGCAATCAGCCCCAGCATTTT. It codes for CASSVGAGYSNQPQHF.

This sequence joins TRBV9 and TRBJ2-5; 9 bases agree with TRBD1. CDR1 SGDLS and CDR2 YYNGEE come from the germline V gene. This CDR3 contains 14 residues. The trim removed 3 bases at V and 5 bases at J, leaving 5 bases unmatched. CDR3 in DNA: TGTGCCAGCAGCGCGGACAGGGGAGACGAGACCCAGTACTTC. As protein: CASSADRGDETQYF.

This clone showed up just a few times. The chain recombines TRBV4-1 with TRBJ1-2; a weak D match, TRBD1 (5 bases). V was shortened by 3 bases and J by 6 bases, with 20 bases between the two germline ends. Per the germline V gene, CDR1 is MGHRA and CDR2 is YSYEKL. The CDR3 has 16 amino acids. The CDR3 spells CASSHPSGGGANGYTF. CDR3 sequence (DNA): TGCGCCAGCAGCCATCCCAGCGGGGGGGGAGCGAATGGCTACACCTTC.

In this sample, this clone turned up a few times. This chain joins TRBV5-6 and TRBJ2-7, with 9 positions matching TRBD1. The CDR3 has 16 residues. Germline assignment: CDR1 SGHDT and CDR2 YYEEEE. J lost 2 bases, V lost 3 bases, and 9 bases had no gene match. The CDR3 sequence is CASSSQTGTGTYEQYF. As DNA, the CDR3 is TGTGCCAGCAGCTCACAAACCGGGACAGGGACCTACGAGCAGTACTTC.

This sequence joins TRBV28 and TRBJ2-6; TRBD2 might be the D (5 bases). CDR1 and CDR2 (germline): MDHEN, SYDVKM. CDR3 length equals 17 residues. Deletions cut 6 bases from V and 3 bases from J, with 18 bases between. In nucleotides, the CDR3 is TGTGCCAGCAGAGGAAACGGGAAAATCCTTGGGGCCAACGTCCTGACTTTC. Translated: CASRGNGKILGANVLTF. The whole variable domain, remainder taken from reference TRBV28 and TRBJ2-6, is DVKVTQSSRYLVKRTGEKVFLECVQDMDHENMFWYRQDPGLGLRLIYFSYDVKMKEKGDIPEGYSVSREKKERFSLILESASTNQTSMYLCASRGNGKILGANVLTFGAGSRLTVL.

The chain carries TRBV19 and TRBJ2-2, with 8 nucleotides matching TRBD2. Germline lookup yields CDR1 LNHDA and CDR2 SQIVND (reference sequence). This CDR3 is built from 16 residues. V gave up 5 bases and J gave up 1 base; unmatched junction bases: 6. CDR3 protein: CASSFDSGRNTGELFF. The CDR3 coding sequence is TGTGCCAGTAGTTTTGACAGCGGGAGGAACACCGGGGAGCTGTTTTTT. Full variable domain (outside the CDR3, taken from reference TRBV19 and TRBJ2-2): DGGITQSPKYLFRKEGQNVTLSCEQNLNHDAMYWYRQDPGQGLRLIYYSQIVNDFQKGDIAEGYSVSREKKESFPLTVTSAQKNPTAFYLCASSFDSGRNTGELFFGEGSRLTVL.

The rearrangement links TRBV5-4 to TRBJ2-1; weak D call: TRBD2 (7 bases). The germline V gene encodes CDR1 SGHNT and CDR2 YYREEE (reference sequence). Trimming left V 3 bases short and J 6 bases short, with 19 bases between. CDR3 length: 16 residues. The CDR3 sequence is CASSSGGRRRVNEQFF. As DNA, the CDR3 is TGTGCCAGCAGCTCGGGGGGCCGGAGAAGAGTCAATGAGCAGTTCTTC. The whole variable domain, filled in from reference TRBV5-4 and TRBJ2-1, reads ETGVTQSPTHLIKTRGQQVTLRCSSQSGHNTVSWYQQALGQGPQFIFQYYREEENGRGNFPPRFSGLQFPNYSSELNVNALELDDSALYLCASSSGGRRRVNEQFFGPGTRLTVL.

The chain uses TRBV5-1 and TRBJ1-1; D is uncertain. Germline V CDR1 and CDR2: SGHRS, YFSETQ. The V and J ends lost 2 bases and 3 bases respectively, with 17 bases between them. The CDR3 consists of 16 residues. The CDR3 bases are TGCGCCAGCAGCTTTGGTTCCGGGGTAGCTGACACTGAAGCTTTCTTT. As protein: CASSFGSGVADTEAFF.

This clone showed up just once. The rearrangement joins TRBV4-2 to TRBJ1-5; D might be TRBD1 (5 bases). CDR1 LGHNA and CDR2 YNFKEQ come from the germline V gene. The CDR3 consists of 16 residues. Trimming removed 0 bases from V and 8 bases from J, with 17 bases in between. CDR3: CASSQDWTFYEEPQHF. The CDR3 DNA reads as TGTGCCAGCAGCCAAGATTGGACATTTTACGAGGAGCCCCAGCATTTT.

J is TRBJ2-5 and V is TRBV29-1, with D possibly being TRBD2 (6 bases). The V gene lost 8 bases and the J gene lost 2 bases, with 15 bases spanning the gap. Germline CDR1 reads SQVTM; CDR2 reads ANQGSEA. This CDR3 spans 13 amino acids. The CDR3 DNA follows: TGCAGCCCCCTATTGGCGGGACAAGAGACCCAGTACTTC. This encodes CSPLLAGQETQYF.

This clone was picked up many times. The chain combines TRBV14 with TRBJ2-4, with D possibly TRBD2 on 7 matching bases. Germline values: CDR1 SGHDN, CDR2 FVKESK. The V end was cut by 3 bases, the J end by 7 bases, with 13 bases between. CDR3 size: 14 residues. The CDR3 DNA follows: TGTGCCAGCAGCCACCCACAGGGAGGGAACATTCAGTACTTC. Residues: CASSHPQGGNIQYF.

The rearrangement links TRBV5-1 to TRBJ1-5; D perhaps matches TRBD1 (5 bases). Germline V gene sequence: CDR1 SGHRS, CDR2 YFSETQ. Trimming cost V 1 base and J 6 bases, with 11 bases left between them. The CDR3 runs to 14 residues. CDR3 in amino acids: CASSLLGGSQPQHF. The CDR3 DNA reads as TGCGCCAGCAGCTTGCTGGGGGGTTCTCAGCCCCAGCATTTT.

The rearrangement links TRBV30 to TRBJ1-1; D uncertain. Trimming removed 4 bases from V and 2 bases from J, with 8 bases in between. The germline V gene has CDR1 GTSNPN and CDR2 SVGIG (reference sequence). The CDR3 runs to 12 residues. In nucleotides, the CDR3 is TGTGCCTGGAATGAGGTTAACACTGAAGCTTTCTTT. As protein: CAWNEVNTEAFF.

The chain couples TRBV9 to TRBJ2-7; 7 bases are shared with TRBD1. The CDR3 has 17 amino acids. V lost 3 bases to trimming and J lost 3 bases; unmatched junction nucleotides: 15. Germline CDR1 and CDR2: SGDLS and YYNGEE. The CDR3 sequence: CASSGGGRGLSLYEQYF. In DNA form, the CDR3 reads TGTGCCAGCAGCGGAGGTGGAAGGGGGCTTTCCCTCTACGAGCAGTACTTC.

J is TRBJ1-2 and V is TRBV27; D is perhaps TRBD1 (5 bases). The CDR3 is made up of 13 amino acids. V shed 7 bases and J shed 7 bases, with 16 bases lying between them. Germline V gene data show CDR1 as MNHEY and CDR2 as SMNVEV (reference sequence). The CDR3 sequence: CASTKTGVAGYTF. As DNA, the CDR3 is TGTGCCAGCACCAAAACAGGTGTGGCTGGCTACACCTTC.

The rearrangement joins TRBV11-2 to TRBJ2-2; 7 bases map to TRBD2. V dropped 8 bases and J dropped 7; count of bases not matched to a gene: 19. The CDR3 spans 17 residues. Germline V lookup: CDR1 SGHAT, CDR2 FQNNGV. The CDR3 sequence: CASFPPMGTIAGGELFF. CDR3 nucleotides: TGTGCCAGCTTCCCACCCATGGGGACGATAGCGGGCGGGGAGCTGTTTTTT.

For the CDR3, the DNA is TGCGCCAGCAGCCAAGTCGAGAGCTCTGGAAACACCATATATTTT. It encodes CASSQVESSGNTIYF. The chain recombines TRBV4-1 with TRBJ1-3; no reliable D call. Looked up from germline, CDR1 is MGHRA and CDR2 is YSYEKL. The CDR3 length is 15 residues. The V gene lost 1 base and the J gene lost 0 bases, with 7 bases spanning the gap.

The CDR3 DNA follows: TGTGCCAGCAGCCCCCGGGACAGGTCGTCCTACGAGCAGTACTTC. It is translated as CASSPRDRSSYEQYF. The genes are TRBV5-4 and TRBJ2-7, with 8 bases identical to TRBD1. The V and J ends lost 4 bases and 1 base, in that order; junction bases with no gene match: 7. The CDR3 extends over 15 amino acids. Germline lookup yields CDR1 SGHNT and CDR2 YYREEE (reference sequence). The full variable domain, with the rest looked up from reference TRBV5-4 and TRBJ2-7, is ETGVTQSPTHLIKTRGQQVTLRCSSQSGHNTVSWYQQALGQGPQFIFQYYREEENGRGNFPPRFSGLQFPNYSSELNVNALELDDSALYLCASSPRDRSSYEQYFGPGTRLTVT.

The chain employs TRBV5-5 and TRBJ1-2, with D uncertain. CDR1 SGHKS and CDR2 YYEKEE come from the germline V gene (reference sequence). The CDR3 is 13 amino acids. Trimming took off 4 bases at V and 4 bases at J, with 11 bases between the two ends. The CDR3 here is CASSLNMFYGYTF. The DNA for the CDR3 is TGTGCCAGCAGCCTGAATATGTTCTATGGCTACACCTTC. The full variable domain, in which reference TRBV5-5 and TRBJ1-2 provide the parts outside the CDR3, is DAGVTQSPTHLIKTRGQQVTLRCSPISGHKSVSWYQQVLGQGPQFIFQYYEKEERGRGNFPDRFSARQFPNYSSELNVNALLLGDSALYLCASSLNMFYGYTFGSGTRLTVV.

The V call is TRBV5-1, the J call TRBJ2-3; possibly TRBD1 for D (5 bases). Between the trimmed V and J ends, which lost 4 bases and 6 bases, there was a span of 12 bases. Germline V gives CDR1 SGHRS, CDR2 YFSETQ. This CDR3 has 13 amino acids. CDR3 nucleotides: TGCGCCAGCAGCGACCAGGGTGCGGATACGCAGTATTTT. The encoded protein is CASSDQGADTQYF.

This clone was seen a few times. The CDR3 DNA follows: TGTGCCTGGACCGACGGGACAGGGGGTAGCAATCAGCCCCAGCATTTT. It encodes CAWTDGTGGSNQPQHF. The J gene is TRBJ1-5, the V gene TRBV30, with 11 bases that match TRBD1. The CDR3 is 16 residues long. CDR1 GTSNPN and CDR2 SVGIG come from the germline V gene (reference sequence). The V and J ends lost 4 bases and 0 bases, in that order; junction bases with no gene match: 5.

The J gene is TRBJ2-5, the V gene TRBV11-2; possibly TRBD1 or TRBD2 for D (5 bases each). CDR1 and CDR2 (germline): SGHAT, FQNNGV. V lost 5 bases and J 5 bases, leaving 21 bases between the germline ends. The CDR3 sequence is 16 residues long. Here the CDR3 DNA reads TGTGCCAGCAGCCGCCTAACCGGGACCCCGGAGGAGACCCAGTACTTC. This sequence encodes CASSRLTGTPEETQYF.

A remark on this clone: Other DNA sequences in the sample encode the same CDR3. This chain connects TRBV5-1 to TRBJ2-1; D is perhaps TRBD1 (6 bases). The ends were cut back, 7 bases at V and 0 bases at J, with 11 bases in the middle. Germline V gives CDR1 SGHRS, CDR2 YFSETQ. The CDR3 is 14 amino acids. The chain's CDR3 is CASSGDGSYNEQFF. CDR3 nucleotides: TGCGCCAGCTCAGGGGACGGCTCCTACAATGAGCAGTTCTTC.

A single count supports this clone. The rearrangement uses TRBV5-1 and TRBJ1-1; TRBD1 might be the D (5 bases). V was shortened by 2 bases and J by 4 bases, with 12 bases between the two germline ends. Germline V gene data show CDR1 as SGHRS and CDR2 as YFSETQ. The CDR3 length is 14 residues. The CDR3 nucleotides are TGCGCCAGCAGCTTCCAGGGAGGAGGCACTGAAGCTTTCTTT. Amino acids: CASSFQGGGTEAFF.

This clone came up once. V is TRBV7-9 and J is TRBJ2-7, with 8 bases identical to TRBD1. The CDR3 is made up of 16 amino acids. With V trimmed by 5 bases and J by 6 bases, 15 bases remained unmatched. Per the germline V gene, CDR1 is SEHNR and CDR2 is FQNEAQ (reference sequence). CDR3 region: CASSQNWDRTTLEQYF. The CDR3 bases are TGTGCCAGCAGCCAAAATTGGGACAGGACCACCCTCGAGCAGTACTTC.

The V gene is TRBV28, the J gene TRBJ1-5, with D possibly TRBD1 on 6 matching bases. This CDR3 has 13 amino acids. The germline CDR1 and CDR2 sequences are MDHEN and SYDVKM. Trimming pared 6 bases from V and 4 bases from J, leaving 10 bases between. CDR3 protein: CASSPQGNQPQHF. CDR3 nucleotide sequence: TGTGCCAGCAGCCCTCAGGGGAATCAGCCCCAGCATTTT.